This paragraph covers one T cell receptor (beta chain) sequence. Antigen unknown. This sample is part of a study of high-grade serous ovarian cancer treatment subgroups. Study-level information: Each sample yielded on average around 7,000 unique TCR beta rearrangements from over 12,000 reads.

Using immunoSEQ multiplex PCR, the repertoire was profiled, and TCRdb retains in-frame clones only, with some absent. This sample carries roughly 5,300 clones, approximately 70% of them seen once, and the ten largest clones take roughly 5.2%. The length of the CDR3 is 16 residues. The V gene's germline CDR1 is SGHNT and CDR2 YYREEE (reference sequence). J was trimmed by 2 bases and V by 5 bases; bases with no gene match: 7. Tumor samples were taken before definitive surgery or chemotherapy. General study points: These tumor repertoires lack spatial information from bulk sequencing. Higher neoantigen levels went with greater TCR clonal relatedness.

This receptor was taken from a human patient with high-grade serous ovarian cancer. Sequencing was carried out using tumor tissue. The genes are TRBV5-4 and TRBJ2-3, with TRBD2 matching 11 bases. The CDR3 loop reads CASRPTSGAPTDTQYF. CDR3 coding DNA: TGTGCCAGCAGACCGACTAGCGGGGCACCCACAGATACGCAGTATTTT.